These 4 T cell receptor beta chains originate from one sample sequenced in a study of shared clonotypes between healthy human individuals. Generated by immunoSEQ multiplex PCR, the TCRdb table keeps only in-frame clones and is missing some. Of about 2.4 million clones listed, roughly 93% are singletons. Sequenced sample: naive CD4+ T cells from PBMCs. Subset noted: CD45RA+ positively selected. Receptors were obtained from a man aged 18 to 35 in good health. Some clones in this sample may be carry-over from other donors' samples.

The chain joins TRBV1 to TRBJ2-1; the DNA was not used to check the table's D call, TRBD1. TRBV1 is annotated as a pseudogene. The CDR3 has 16 residues. CDR3: CTSSLGQGNGNNEQFF. CDR3 nucleotides: TGCACCAGCAGCCTAGGACAGGGAAATGGGAACAATGAGCAGTTCTTC.

This chain uses TRBV15 with TRBJ1-1; 7 bases agree with TRBD1. CDR3 length: 11 amino acids. Germline CDR1 is LNHNV and CDR2 is YYDKDF (reference sequence). V shed 9 bases, J shed 5 bases, and the junction held 3 bases outside the gene matches. This CDR3 reads CATGGWTEAFF. The CDR3 DNA follows: TGTGCCACAGGGGGCTGGACTGAAGCTTTCTTT.

As DNA, the CDR3 is TGTGCCAGTAGTTCACGGACAGGACTTTCTTCTGGGGCCAACGTCCTGACTTTC. This sequence encodes CASSSRTGLSSGANVLTF. V usage is TRBV19 and J usage is TRBJ2-6; 7 bases fit TRBD1. The CDR3 is made up of 18 amino acids. J gave up 1 base and V 5 bases, and 11 bases lay outside the gene matches. Germline V gene data show CDR1 as LNHDA and CDR2 as SQIVND (reference sequence).

The chain employs TRBV5-4 and TRBJ2-5; 10 nucleotides align to TRBD2. Germline assignment: CDR1 SGHNT and CDR2 YYREEE (reference sequence). V shed 4 bases and J 2 bases; nucleotides not matched to a gene: 2. The CDR3 has 14 amino acids. In DNA, the CDR3 is TGTGCCAGCAGCCCGGGACTAGCGCAAGAGACCCAGTACTTC. It specifies CASSPGLAQETQYF.